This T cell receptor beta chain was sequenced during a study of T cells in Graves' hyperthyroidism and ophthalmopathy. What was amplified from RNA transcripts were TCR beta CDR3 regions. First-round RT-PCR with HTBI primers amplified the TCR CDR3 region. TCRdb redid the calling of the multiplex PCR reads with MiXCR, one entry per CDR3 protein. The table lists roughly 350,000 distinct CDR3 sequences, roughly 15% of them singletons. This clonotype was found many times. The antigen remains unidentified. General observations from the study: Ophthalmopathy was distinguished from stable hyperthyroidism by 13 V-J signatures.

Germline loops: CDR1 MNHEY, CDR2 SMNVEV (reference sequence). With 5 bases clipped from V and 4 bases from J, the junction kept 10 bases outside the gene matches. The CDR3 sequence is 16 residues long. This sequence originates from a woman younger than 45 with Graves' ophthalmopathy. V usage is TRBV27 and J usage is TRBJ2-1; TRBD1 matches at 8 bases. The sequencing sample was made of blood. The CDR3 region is CASSPRTGPGYNEQFF. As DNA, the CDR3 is TGTGCCAGCAGTCCCAGGACAGGGCCTGGGTACAATGAGCAGTTCTTC.